This entry features one T cell receptor (beta chain) sequence. PCR employed 60 Vbeta and 13 Jbeta primers. Assay: immunoSEQ multiplex PCR; the TCRdb copy retains only in-frame clones and omits some. The table records 100,000 or so clones, around 75% of them present only once. This sample is part of a study of cytomegalovirus exposure and HLA in healthy donors. CDR3 size: 15 residues. The TCR comes from a man in his thirties or forties in good health and CMV-seropositive. Sequencing input: PBMCs. J is TRBJ2-2 and V is TRBV21-1; the table's TRBD2 call for D was not verified on the DNA. TRBV21-1 is noted as a pseudogene. The CDR3 region is CASSRELPNTGELFF. The CDR3 DNA reads as TGTGCCAGCAGCAGAGAACTCCCGAACACCGGGGAGCTGTTTTTT.